The next 32 T cell receptor beta chains were all read from a single sample in a study of blood T cell repertoires in COVID-19. This table comes from immunoSEQ multiplex PCR, and its TCRdb copy is limited to in-frame clones, with some not included. The sample lists roughly 120,000 clones, 84% seen once, with less than 8% in the top ten. Source material: peripheral blood. All receptors derive from a woman aged 45-59 years with acute or convalescent COVID-19.

This clone was detected a few times. The rearrangement links TRBV9 to TRBJ1-5; D gene uncertain. The CDR3 totals 12 residues. V was cut by 5 bases and J by 4 bases, with 7 bases left in between. Germline values: CDR1 SGDLS, CDR2 YYNGEE. This CDR3 reads CASRFLNQPQHF. Here the CDR3 DNA reads TGTGCCAGCAGGTTTCTTAATCAGCCCCAGCATTTT.

This chain joins TRBV7-8 and TRBJ2-3, with a possible D match to TRBD1 (6 bases). The V gene lost 6 bases and the J gene lost 7 bases, with 20 bases spanning the gap. The CDR3 contains 15 residues. Germline loops: CDR1 SGHVS, CDR2 FQNEAQ. CDR3 amino acids: CASSSNPGDLNTQYF. The CDR3 bases are TGTGCCAGCAGTTCCAATCCAGGGGATCTTAATACGCAGTATTTT.

The chain recombines TRBV6-5 with TRBJ1-1, with 8 bases lining up with TRBD1. Germline CDR1 and CDR2: MNHEY and SVGAGI. V shed 6 bases, J shed 0 bases, and the junction held 3 bases outside the gene matches. The CDR3 has 14 amino acids. The CDR3 DNA reads as TGTGCCAGCAGCCGACAGGGGTTGAACACTGAAGCTTTCTTT. This sequence encodes CASSRQGLNTEAFF.

This chain joins TRBV19 and TRBJ1-5; 9 bases fit TRBD1. The CDR3 is 14 amino acids. The germline V gene encodes CDR1 LNHDA and CDR2 SQIVND (reference sequence). V lost 7 bases to trimming and J lost 7 bases; unmatched junction nucleotides: 8. CDR3: CASNSGDRVQPQHF. The CDR3, as DNA: TGTGCCAGTAACTCAGGGGACAGGGTCCAGCCCCAGCATTTT.

The J gene is TRBJ2-1, the V gene TRBV28, with TRBD1 identical over 7 bases. CDR1 and CDR2 (germline): MDHEN, SYDVKM. The CDR3 loop spans 13 amino acids. V lost 5 bases and J lost 4; bases outside the gene matches: 2. Here the CDR3 reads CASSPGQYNEQFF. Here the CDR3 DNA reads TGTGCCAGCAGTCCGGGACAGTACAATGAGCAGTTCTTC.

This clone was observed once. This sequence joins TRBV7-9 and TRBJ1-1; no reliable D call. Germline-derived CDR1 and CDR2 are SEHNR and FQNEAQ (reference sequence). Trimming removed 3 bases from V and 1 base from J, with 9 bases in between. The CDR3 extends over 14 amino acids. The CDR3: CASSFAGANTEAFF. The CDR3 DNA reads TGTGCCAGCAGCTTCGCGGGCGCGAACACTGAAGCTTTCTTT.

The V gene is TRBV21-1, the J gene TRBJ1-2; the table's D call, TRBD1, has no DNA check behind it. TRBV21-1 is a recognized pseudogene. The CDR3 runs 12 residues. The CDR3 DNA sequence: TGTGCCAGCAGTTATCAGGGGTATGGCTACACCTTC. Translating gives CASSYQGYGYTF.

The chain couples TRBV23-1 to TRBJ1-6; unclear D gene. TRBV23-1 is an open reading frame, and its role is uncertain. This CDR3 is built from 12 residues. Trimming left V 7 bases short and J 4 bases short, with 5 bases between. The CDR3: CASISYNSPLHF. Written as DNA, the CDR3 is TGCGCCAGCATCTCTTATAATTCACCCCTCCACTTT.

The chain links TRBV5-4 to TRBJ2-7; 7 positions agree with TRBD1. Germline-derived CDR1 and CDR2 are SGHNT and YYREEE (reference sequence). This CDR3 has 14 residues. V trimming: 2 bases; J trimming: 2 bases; junction bases outside the gene matches: 4. The CDR3 DNA follows: TGTGCCAGCAGCTTACAGGGGCAGGCCTACGAGCAGTACTTC. This translates into CASSLQGQAYEQYF.

This chain connects TRBV9 to TRBJ2-7; 7 bases map to TRBD1. The CDR3 is 12 amino acids. Germline CDR1 reads SGDLS; CDR2 reads YYNGEE. With V trimmed by 3 bases and J by 4 bases, 1 base remained unmatched. The CDR3 DNA follows: TGTGCCAGCAGCGGGGACAGTTACGAGCAGTACTTC. Protein sequence: CASSGDSYEQYF.

The V and J genes are TRBV6-5 and TRBJ2-7; D unclear. The CDR3 has 13 amino acids. The germline V and J ends were trimmed by 6 bases and 2 bases, with 11 bases remaining between them. Looked up from germline, CDR1 is MNHEY and CDR2 is SVGAGI. CDR3 amino acids: CASSRPLAYEQYF. In nucleotides, the CDR3 is TGTGCCAGCAGCCGCCCCCTAGCCTACGAGCAGTACTTC.

The gene calls are TRBV29-1 and TRBJ2-7, with D unclear. The CDR3 has 11 amino acids. Germline CDR1 SQVTM, CDR2 ANQGSEA. V lost 6 bases and J lost 4, with 10 bases in between. CDR3 protein: CSVETGYEQYF. The DNA of the CDR3 is TGCAGCGTGGAAACCGGTTACGAGCAGTACTTC.

The rearrangement uses TRBV6-4 and TRBJ1-1; D not resolved. CDR1 MRHNA and CDR2 SNTAGT come from the germline V gene. The CDR3 runs to 13 residues. V dropped 5 bases and J dropped 5 bases, with 12 bases sitting between them. CDR3 in DNA: TGTGCCAGCAGTCAGGTTACGGGGACTGAAGCTTTCTTT. This codes for CASSQVTGTEAFF.

CDR3 amino acids: CASSLWDRAGTGELFF. DNA for the CDR3: TGTGCCAGCAGTTTATGGGACAGGGCCGGGACTGGGGAGCTGTTTTTT. The chain has TRBV28 and TRBJ2-2; 8 bases align to TRBD1. V lost 0 bases, J lost 8 bases, and 8 bases stayed unmatched. Germline V gives CDR1 MDHEN, CDR2 SYDVKM. This CDR3 has 16 residues.

The gene calls are TRBV10-3 and TRBJ1-1; unclear D gene. Germline V lookup: CDR1 ENHRY, CDR2 SYGVKD. The CDR3 totals 14 residues. V lost 4 bases and J lost 5, with 14 bases in between. CDR3 nucleotide sequence: TGTGCCATCAGTGTCGGAGGAGTAGGAACTGAAGCTTTCTTT. Translated: CAISVGGVGTEAFF.

This clone was recorded only once. This rearrangement joins TRBV29-1 to TRBJ1-2; a weak D match, TRBD1 (6 bases). Trimming stripped 4 bases from V and 4 bases from J, with 19 bases between. CDR3 length equals 15 residues. CDR1 and CDR2 (germline): SQVTM, ANQGSEA. CDR3 nucleotide sequence: TGCAGCGTTGCTCCTCTGACAGGTGGGGGCTATGGCTACACCTTC. Its translation is CSVAPLTGGGYGYTF.

V usage is TRBV19 and J usage is TRBJ2-1, with a possible D match to TRBD1 (6 bases). In germline, CDR1 is LNHDA, CDR2 SQIVND (reference sequence). Trimming cost V 6 bases and J 1 base, with 19 bases left between them. This CDR3 has 17 amino acids. Here the CDR3 DNA reads TGTGCCAGTAGGAGACAGGCACAAGTCTGGTCCTACAATGAGCAGTTCTTC. Amino acids: CASRRQAQVWSYNEQFF.

This chain joins TRBV19 and TRBJ1-1; 8 nucleotides agree with TRBD1. This CDR3 region has 15 residues. CDR1 LNHDA and CDR2 SQIVND come from the germline V gene (reference sequence). Unmatched junction bases numbered 3, after V lost 3 bases and J lost 0 bases. The CDR3 coding sequence is TGTGCCAGTAGTATCCAGGGGGCTATGAACACTGAAGCTTTCTTT. Protein sequence: CASSIQGAMNTEAFF.

V gene TRBV5-1 combines with J gene TRBJ1-2; possible D gene TRBD1, 5 bases. Trimming cost V 4 bases and J 6 bases, with 22 bases left between them. Germline CDR1 and CDR2: SGHRS and YFSETQ. CDR3 length equals 16 residues. The CDR3 nucleotides read TGCGCCAGCAGCCTTTCCTTTAGAGCCCAGGGAAATGGCTACACCTTC. This translates into CASSLSFRAQGNGYTF.

The V gene is TRBV18, the J gene TRBJ1-5; 8 nucleotides align to TRBD1. The germline V gene encodes CDR1 KGHSH and CDR2 LQKENI. J gave up 2 bases and V 6 bases, and 6 bases lay outside the gene matches. CDR3 length: 15 amino acids. The CDR3 spells CASSPGGVGNQPQHF. CDR3 coding DNA: TGTGCCAGCTCTCCAGGGGGCGTGGGCAATCAGCCCCAGCATTTT.

The chain links TRBV6-5 to TRBJ1-5; perhaps TRBD1 as D (5 bases). Trimming removed 0 bases from V and 6 bases from J, with 12 bases in between. Germline V gene sequence: CDR1 MNHEY, CDR2 SVGAGI. CDR3 length equals 15 residues. CDR3 loop: CASSYSGRASQPQHF. DNA for the CDR3: TGTGCCAGCAGTTACTCCGGCAGGGCTAGTCAGCCCCAGCATTTT.

The V call is TRBV9, the J call TRBJ2-1; 7 bases match TRBD1. V gave up 0 bases and J gave up 7 bases; unmatched junction bases: 4. Germline CDR1 reads SGDLS; CDR2 reads YYNGEE. The CDR3 runs 14 residues. The CDR3 DNA sequence: TGTGCCAGCAGCGTAGAACAGGGGCCTAATGAGCAGTTCTTC. Protein product: CASSVEQGPNEQFF.

V is TRBV9 and J is TRBJ1-6, with D possibly matching TRBD1 (6 bases). The germline gives CDR1 SGDLS, CDR2 YYNGEE. This CDR3 is built from 16 residues. Trimming removed 4 bases from V and 7 bases from J, with 18 bases in between. CDR3 DNA sequence: TGTGCCAGCAGCCCAGGGCGGGCAGGGGAGAATTCACCCCTCCACTTT. Protein product: CASSPGRAGENSPLHF.

The chain recombines TRBV7-8 with TRBJ2-3, with 11 bases matching TRBD2. Trimming cost V 0 bases and J 4 bases; bases outside gene matches: 6. Germline loops: CDR1 SGHVS, CDR2 FQNEAQ. The CDR3 is made up of 17 amino acids. Here the CDR3 reads CASSLALSSGGADTQYF. The CDR3, as DNA: TGTGCCAGCAGCTTAGCGCTTAGTAGCGGGGGGGCAGATACGCAGTATTTT.

This clone was observed a single time. The rearrangement links TRBV25-1 to TRBJ1-1; D remains unclear. V lost 6 bases to trimming and J lost 6 bases, with 14 bases between them. Germline V gene data show CDR1 as MGHDK and CDR2 as SYGVNS. CDR3 length: 13 amino acids. The CDR3 DNA reads TGTGCCAGCAGCGCCCTAGGACTCTCTGAAGCTTTCTTT. It specifies CASSALGLSEAFF.

The chain has TRBV10-3 and TRBJ2-1; tentatively, D is TRBD1 (6 bases). Per germline, CDR1 ENHRY and CDR2 SYGVKD. With 6 bases removed from V and 9 bases from J, the gap between germline ends came to 15 bases. CDR3 length equals 13 residues. The CDR3: CAISQGPYGEQFF. The CDR3 DNA reads TGTGCCATCAGCCAGGGGCCCTACGGTGAGCAGTTCTTC.

This clone turned up a few times. The chain has TRBV12-3 or TRBV12-4 and TRBJ1-1, with 10 nucleotides matching TRBD1. There are 13 residues in the CDR3. J was trimmed by 7 bases and V by 4 bases; bases with no gene match: 3. CDR3 region: CASSSRTGGEAFF. The DNA for the CDR3 is TGTGCCAGCAGTTCGAGGACAGGGGGTGAAGCTTTCTTT.

The chain uses TRBV11-2 and TRBJ2-7, with D perhaps TRBD1 (5 bases). CDR1 is SGHAT, CDR2 FQNNGV, per germline. V was pared by 1 base and J by 9 bases, with 16 bases between. The CDR3 covers 14 residues. This CDR3 reads CASSLVPGPRGQYF. The CDR3 bases are TGTGCCAGCAGCTTAGTGCCGGGCCCAAGGGGGCAGTACTTC.

This chain connects TRBV20-1 to TRBJ1-5; D gene unclear. Per the germline V gene, CDR1 is DFQATT and CDR2 is SNEGSKA (reference sequence). V lost 3 bases, J lost 2 bases, and 11 bases lay in between. The CDR3 contains 14 residues. The DNA for the CDR3 is TGCAGTGCTAGTGCCGAGGTTCGCAATCAGCCCCAGCATTTT. Translation: CSASAEVRNQPQHF.

The chain has TRBV18 and TRBJ1-5; TRBD1 agrees at 7 bases. Germline V CDR1 and CDR2: KGHSH, LQKENI. J gave up 0 bases and V 0 bases, and 5 bases lay outside the gene matches. The CDR3 is 17 residues long. The CDR3 sequence: CASSPPGTVNSNQPQHF. The CDR3 coding sequence is TGTGCCAGCTCACCACCTGGGACAGTCAATAGCAATCAGCCCCAGCATTTT.

This chain joins TRBV19 and TRBJ2-2, with 8 bases lining up with TRBD2. Germline assignment: CDR1 LNHDA and CDR2 SQIVND (reference sequence). Unmatched junction bases numbered 3, after V lost 5 bases and J lost 1 base. The CDR3 runs 15 residues. CDR3 DNA sequence: TGTGCCAGTAGTGTTAGCGGGGTGAACACCGGGGAGCTGTTTTTT. It encodes CASSVSGVNTGELFF.

This clone was seen more than once but under ten times. The V call is TRBV5-6, the J call TRBJ1-5; 10 nucleotides agree with TRBD1. Trimming at V came to 4 bases and at J to 11 bases, leaving 12 bases not matched to a gene. The CDR3 sequence is 15 residues long. Germline CDR1 SGHDT, CDR2 YYEEEE. CDR3 DNA: TGTGCCAGCAGCCAACGAGGACAGGGGGGTAGAGCCCAGCATTTT. It is translated as CASSQRGQGGRAQHF.